Here is one TCR beta chain with its context. The limits of the CDR3 on the DNA are not certain, so only TCRdb's listed CDR3 is given. Researchers generated TCR beta cDNA from roughly 500 ng of total RNA, relying on a constant-region primer. Each TCR beta library was derived from three nested multiplex PCR rounds that employed slightly modified ARM-PCR. It was with TRBV1-TRBV30 forward primers and a C-beta reverse primer that the first two PCR rounds were run, at approximately 10 cycles each. MiXCR, applied by TCRdb to the multiplex PCR reads, yields one record per CDR3 protein. The table records nearly 200,000 distinct CDR3 sequences, around three fifths of them present only once. This specimen belongs to a study of tumor-infiltrating lymphocytes in primary liver carcinoma. Blood RNA came from unsorted whole blood; germline DNA was also extracted. The CDR3 spans 14 amino acids, including both terminal residues.

The receptor's source is a woman in her sixties or seventies with primary liver carcinoma and hepatitis B virus infection. Input material: peripheral blood. The V gene is TRBV12-3 or TRBV12-4, the J gene TRBJ2-3; the D segment call TRBD1 is taken from the table without a DNA check. The chain's CDR3 is CASSWGAGADTHYF.